The sequence of this T cell receptor beta chain was determined in a study of monozygotic twins with inflammatory bowel disease. Study-wide results and limits: The co-twins with IBD showed lower TCRbeta diversity (inverse Simpson) than their healthy siblings.

Turning to this clonotype: Its cognate antigen is unknown.

Per donor, less than 3 ml of blood was collected and frozen. From whole blood, total RNA was isolated without any sorting of T cells. In germline, CDR1 is LGHNT, CDR2 FRNRAP. The CDR3 loop spans 16 amino acids. Two nested PCRs, of approximately 16 and 10 cycles, processed TCRalpha and TCRbeta cDNA. Following a re-call of the 5' RACE reads, TCRdb has one entry per CDR3 protein and lacks DNA. The sample is made up of some 440,000 distinct CDR3 sequences, and the top ten hold roughly 2.3% of it. The receptor comes from a human donor with ulcerative colitis or Crohn's disease, or a healthy co-twin of an affected twin (not recorded which). This chain links TRBV12-5 with TRBJ2-3; TCRdb proposes TRBD1, but this gene call is untestable without DNA. Input material: blood. CDR3 sequence: CASGLGGTGGTDTQYF.